This passage covers 7 T cell receptor beta chains from one sample sequenced in a study of early T cells in non-severe SARS-CoV-2 infection. A single record per CDR3 protein comes from TCRdb applying MiXCR to the 5' RACE reads. The profile shows tens of thousands of distinct CDR3 sequences, 15% of them singletons. The specimen was whole blood. These receptors came from an adult who was a healthcare worker with PCR-confirmed SARS-CoV-2 infection or an uninfected control (not recorded which).

The gene calls are TRBV29-1 and TRBJ1-2; no definite D call. CDR3 size: 12 residues. The V end was cut by 7 bases, the J end by 0 bases, with 9 bases between. Germline loops: CDR1 SQVTM, CDR2 ANQGSEA. CDR3 protein: CSGTTPNYGYTF. As DNA, the CDR3 is TGCAGCGGTACGACACCTAACTATGGCTACACCTTC.

This clonotype was seen repeatedly, ten times or more. J is TRBJ2-7 and V is TRBV20-1; D perhaps matches TRBD2 (6 bases). The germline V and J ends were trimmed by 3 bases and 2 bases, with 14 bases remaining between them. CDR3 length: 14 residues. Germline V gives CDR1 DFQATT, CDR2 SNEGSKA (reference sequence). The DNA of the CDR3 is TGCAGTGCTAGGAGGGCGGGAACCACCTACGAGCAGTACTTC. Protein: CSARRAGTTYEQYF.

This clonotype was counted at least ten times. This chain uses TRBV2 with TRBJ2-1, with no clear D. The CDR3 is 12 amino acids. Germline loops: CDR1 SNHLY, CDR2 FYNNEI. The V end lost 8 bases, the J end lost 8 bases, and 13 bases lay between the germline ends. The CDR3: CASAKYGDEQFF. The CDR3 DNA reads as TGTGCCAGCGCGAAATACGGCGATGAGCAGTTCTTC.

This clonotype was found a few times. The rearrangement joins TRBV9 to TRBJ2-2; D is unresolved. CDR3 size: 18 residues. V lost 0 bases, J lost 3 bases, and 18 bases lay in between. CDR1 and CDR2 from the germline V gene are SGDLS and YYNGEE. The CDR3 spells CASSVDPYVLEYTGELFF. CDR3 nucleotide sequence: TGTGCCAGCAGCGTAGATCCCTATGTACTCGAGTACACCGGGGAGCTGTTTTTT.

Ten or more counts support this clonotype. This chain joins TRBV12-3 or TRBV12-4 and TRBJ1-1; possibly TRBD1 for D (5 bases). The CDR3 is made up of 15 amino acids. Trimming took 5 bases from V and 1 from J, leaving 14 bases between them. The CDR3 protein is CASSTPGIGNTEAFF. The CDR3 DNA follows: TGTGCCAGCAGTACGCCAGGGATCGGGAACACTGAAGCTTTCTTT.

This clonotype was counted ten times or more. The genes are TRBV5-1 and TRBJ2-7; D not certain. This CDR3 is built from 12 residues. V lost 4 bases to trimming and J lost 6 bases, with 11 bases between them. CDR1 and CDR2 from the germline V gene are SGHRS and YFSETQ. CDR3 amino acids: CASSLNSGEQYF. DNA for the CDR3: TGCGCCAGCAGCCTGAATAGTGGCGAGCAGTACTTC.

The chain recombines TRBV7-2 with TRBJ2-7; TRBD2 agrees at 8 bases. Per the germline V gene, CDR1 is SGHTA and CDR2 is FQGNSA. V gave up 5 bases and J gave up 4 bases; unmatched junction bases: 7. This CDR3 has 14 amino acids. The CDR3 DNA reads as TGTGCCAGCAGCCCCGGGACTAGTCTTTACGAGCAGTACTTC. It encodes CASSPGTSLYEQYF.